The rows below give T cell receptor beta chains drawn from one sample of a study of blood T cells in healthy people across ages. Using its own MiXCR run on the 5' RACE reads, TCRdb lists one record per CDR3 protein. The table includes roughly 700,000 distinct CDR3 sequences, just under 25% detected once. These data were likewise used in another study, on T cells of mothers and their children.

The sample taken for sequencing was blood. Receptors were obtained from a boy aged 5-17 years in good health. The CDR3 runs from the conserved cysteine through the conserved F or W. Fields, in order: CDR3 DNA, CDR3 protein, clone size, V gene, CDR3 length, D gene, J gene. A D gene is named only where the DNA matches it firmly. Rows may omit the clone size; those that give it use once, few, many or a size class.

TGTGCCAGCAGTCGGAGCTTGAACACTGAAGCTTTCTTT	CASSRSLNTEAFF	NA	TRBV6-1	13	NA	TRBJ1-1
TGTGCCAGCAGCCCCGGGGGAACCCAAGAGACCCAGTACTTC	CASSPGGTQETQYF	many	TRBV3-1	14	NA	TRBJ2-5
TGTGCCAGCTCACAGCGGGAGGGACGAGAGACCCAGTACTTC	CASSQREGRETQYF	NA	TRBV18	14	TRBD2	TRBJ2-5
TGCAGTGCCACGGCGGGGAACGAGACCCAGTACTTC	CSATAGNETQYF	NA	TRBV20-1	12	NA	TRBJ2-5
TGTGCCAGCAGCCCGGGACTAGCGGGTTCTGAGCAGTTCTTC	CASSPGLAGSEQFF	NA	TRBV7-3	14	TRBD2	TRBJ2-1
TGTGCCAGCAGTGCGCTAGCGGGAGGGCTATATGGCACAGATACGCAGTATTTT	CASSALAGGLYGTDTQYF	NA	TRBV6-1	18	TRBD2	TRBJ2-3
TGTGCCAGCAGCCCCGCCTTTCAGACAGGGAGCTCCTACAATGAGCAGTTCTTC	CASSPAFQTGSSYNEQFF	NA	TRBV7-9	18	TRBD1	TRBJ2-1
TGCGCCAGCTGTGGCGGCAGACAGACAGATACGCAGTATTTT	CASCGGRQTDTQYF	few	TRBV5-1	14	NA	TRBJ2-3
TGTGCTAGTGGTTTGGTCCAGGGCTACACCTTC	CASGLVQGYTF	NA	TRBV12-5	11	NA	TRBJ1-2
TGTGCCAGCAGTTTATTTGGCGGCTACGAGCAGTACTTC	CASSLFGGYEQYF	NA	TRBV27	13	NA	TRBJ2-7
TGTGCCAGCAGCTTATATGGCTCCGGGAGTTCAGATACGCAGTATTTT	CASSLYGSGSSDTQYF	NA	TRBV7-3	16	NA	TRBJ2-3
TGTGCCAGCAGGACAAGACAGGGGTTCTACGAGCAGTACTTC	CASRTRQGFYEQYF	NA	TRBV6-2/TRBV6-3	14	TRBD1	TRBJ2-7
TGTGCCAGCAGCCCGGGACTTAACACCGGGGAGCTGTTTTTT	CASSPGLNTGELFF	many	TRBV7-4	14	NA	TRBJ2-2
TGCGCCAGCAGCTTGGGGTTCGATGGCTACACCTTC	CASSLGFDGYTF	NA	TRBV5-1	12	NA	TRBJ1-2
TGTGCCAGCACAGGACCCACCAGAGGGACCTACGAGCAGTACTTC	CASTGPTRGTYEQYF	NA	TRBV25-1	15	NA	TRBJ2-7
TGTGCCAGCAGTTTGGACCGGCGAGAGCAGTTCTTC	CASSLDRREQFF	NA	TRBV25-1	12	NA	TRBJ2-1
TGTGCCAGCAGCTTAAGGCAATCCGAACGCACAGATACGCAGTATTTT	CASSLRQSERTDTQYF	NA	TRBV7-2	16	NA	TRBJ2-3
TGTGCCAGCAGCTTAGGTGGATCGGCGGGCGGGGAGCTGTTTTTT	CASSLGGSAGGELFF	few	TRBV7-9	15	NA	TRBJ2-2
TGTGCCAGCAGCTTATTCGGGGTTGAGTCACCCCTCCACTTT	CASSLFGVESPLHF	NA	TRBV7-8	14	NA	TRBJ1-6
TGCAGTGTCATAGCGGCCATGGAGACCCAGTACTTC	CSVIAAMETQYF	NA	TRBV20-1	12	NA	TRBJ2-5
TGTGCCAGCAGCTTATCGACAGCGGTTCAATCGGGGGAGCAGTACTTC	CASSLSTAVQSGEQYF	few	TRBV7-9	16	NA	TRBJ2-7
TGCAGCGTGGCCCAGGGTAGCAAGGAGACCCAGTACTTC	CSVAQGSKETQYF	few	TRBV29-1	13	NA	TRBJ2-5
TGTGCCAGCAGCCAATGGGAATCCTACGAGCAGTACTTC	CASSQWESYEQYF	few	TRBV14	13	NA	TRBJ2-7
TGTGCCAGCAGCTTATTCCTTCAGGGGGCCGGCGAGCAGTACTTC	CASSLFLQGAGEQYF	NA	TRBV7-9	15	TRBD1	TRBJ2-7
TGCAGTGCTAGAACTTCCGGGGAGCTGTTTTTT	CSARTSGELFF	few	TRBV20-1	11	NA	TRBJ2-2
TGTGCCAGCAGCGTGGGGGATCAAGATATCCACGAGCAGCACTTC	CASSVGDQDIHEQHF	NA	TRBV9	15	NA	TRBJ2-7
TGTGCCAGCAGTGAATTAGGAAACGGGCCTCACACAGATACGCAGTATTTT	CASSELGNGPHTDTQYF	NA	TRBV25-1	17	NA	TRBJ2-3
TGCGCCAGCAGCCCAGGCGGACGGAGCTACGAGCAGTACTTC	CASSPGGRSYEQYF	few	TRBV5-1	14	NA	TRBJ2-7